The sequence of this T cell receptor (beta chain) was determined in a study of blood T cell repertoires in COVID-19. Study in general: PBMCs, B-cell-depleted T cells, or T cells were the source of the cDNA or gDNA that made up the material.

This clone was recorded only once. Generated by immunoSEQ multiplex PCR, the TCRdb table keeps only in-frame clones and is missing some. This table holds 85,000 to 130,000 clones, roughly 80% found once. This sequence was found in a woman in her sixties with acute or convalescent COVID-19. The specimen was peripheral blood.

This CDR3 is CASSHSLTGLGREKLFF. The CDR3 DNA sequence: TGTGCCAGCAGCCATAGCCTTACAGGGCTCGGTAGGGAAAAACTGTTTTTT. This rearrangement joins TRBV3-1 (or the pseudogene TRBV3-2) to TRBJ1-4; D possibly corresponds to TRBD1 (6 bases). Trimming pared 3 bases from V and 8 bases from J, leaving 22 bases between. There are 17 residues in the CDR3. CDR1 and CDR2 from the germline V gene are LGHDT and YNNKEL (reference sequence).